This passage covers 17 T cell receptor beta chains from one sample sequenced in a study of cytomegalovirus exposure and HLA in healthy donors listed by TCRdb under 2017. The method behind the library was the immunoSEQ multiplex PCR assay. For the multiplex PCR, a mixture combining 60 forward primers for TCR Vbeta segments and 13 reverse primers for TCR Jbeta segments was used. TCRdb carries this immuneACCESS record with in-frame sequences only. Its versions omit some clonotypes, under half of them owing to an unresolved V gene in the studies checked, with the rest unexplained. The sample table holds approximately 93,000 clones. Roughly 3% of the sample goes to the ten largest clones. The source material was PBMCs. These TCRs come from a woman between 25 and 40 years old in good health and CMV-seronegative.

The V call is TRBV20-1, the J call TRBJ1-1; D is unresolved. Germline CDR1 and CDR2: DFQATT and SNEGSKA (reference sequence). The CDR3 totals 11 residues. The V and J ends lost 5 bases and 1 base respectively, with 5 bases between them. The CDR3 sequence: CSAEGNTEAFF. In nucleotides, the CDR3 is TGCAGTGCTGAGGGGAACACTGAAGCTTTCTTT.

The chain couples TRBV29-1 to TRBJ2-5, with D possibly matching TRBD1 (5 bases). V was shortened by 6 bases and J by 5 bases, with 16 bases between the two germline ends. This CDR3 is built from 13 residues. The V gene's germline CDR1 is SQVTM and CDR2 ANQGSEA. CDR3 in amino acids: CSVRSQGWETQYF. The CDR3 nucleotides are TGCAGCGTCCGTTCCCAGGGTTGGGAGACCCAGTACTTC.

The CDR3 is CASSPRGRRFEDNSPLHF. DNA for the CDR3: TGTGCCAGCAGCCCCAGGGGGCGCCGGTTTGAGGATAATTCACCCCTCCACTTT. This chain links TRBV27 with TRBJ1-6, with TRBD1 matching 8 bases. With V trimmed by 6 bases and J by 5 bases, 15 bases remained unmatched. Germline V gene sequence: CDR1 MNHEY, CDR2 SMNVEV (reference sequence). The CDR3 consists of 18 residues.

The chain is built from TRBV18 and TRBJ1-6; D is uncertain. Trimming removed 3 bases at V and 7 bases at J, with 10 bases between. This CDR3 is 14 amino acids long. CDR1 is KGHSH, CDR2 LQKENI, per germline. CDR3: CASSPVQANSPLHF. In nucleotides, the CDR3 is TGTGCCAGCTCACCGGTCCAGGCAAATTCACCCCTCCACTTT.

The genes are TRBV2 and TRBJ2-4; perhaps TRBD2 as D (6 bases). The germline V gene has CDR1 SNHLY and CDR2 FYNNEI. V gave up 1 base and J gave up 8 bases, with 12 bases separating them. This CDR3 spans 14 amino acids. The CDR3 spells CASSEGTTVHIQYF. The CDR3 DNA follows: TGTGCCAGCAGTGAAGGGACTACAGTCCACATTCAGTACTTC.

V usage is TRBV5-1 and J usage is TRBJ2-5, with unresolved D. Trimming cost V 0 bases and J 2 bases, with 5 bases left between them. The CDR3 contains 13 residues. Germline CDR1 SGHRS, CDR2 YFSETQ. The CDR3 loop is CASSLGLQETQYF. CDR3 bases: TGCGCCAGCAGCTTGGGACTTCAAGAGACCCAGTACTTC.

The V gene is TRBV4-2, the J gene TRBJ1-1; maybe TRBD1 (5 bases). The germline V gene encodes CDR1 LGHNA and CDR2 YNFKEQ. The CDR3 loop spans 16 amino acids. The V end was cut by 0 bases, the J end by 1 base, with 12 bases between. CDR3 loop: CASSQDPPGGNTEAFF. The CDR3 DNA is TGTGCCAGCAGCCAAGATCCCCCGGGGGGGAACACTGAAGCTTTCTTT.

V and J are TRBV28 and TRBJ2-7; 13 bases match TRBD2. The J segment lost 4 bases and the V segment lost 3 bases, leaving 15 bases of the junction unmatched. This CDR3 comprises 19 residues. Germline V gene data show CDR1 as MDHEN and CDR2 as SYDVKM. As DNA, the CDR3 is TGTGCCAGCAGTTTCCCCCGGGACGGGAGGACTAGCGGGAGATACGAGCAGTACTTC. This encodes CASSFPRDGRTSGRYEQYF.

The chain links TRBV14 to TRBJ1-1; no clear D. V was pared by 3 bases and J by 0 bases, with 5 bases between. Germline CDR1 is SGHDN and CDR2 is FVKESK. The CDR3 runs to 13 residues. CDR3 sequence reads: CASSQQVNTEAFF. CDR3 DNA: TGTGCCAGCAGCCAGCAGGTGAACACTGAAGCTTTCTTT.

DNA for the CDR3: TGCGCCAGCAGACCGGGACTAGCGAGTTACTACAATGAGCAGTTCTTC. Amino acids: CASRPGLASYYNEQFF. V usage is TRBV4-1 and J usage is TRBJ2-1, with 10 nucleotides matching TRBD2. The CDR3 contains 16 residues. V shed 6 bases and J 3 bases; nucleotides not matched to a gene: 8. Per germline, CDR1 MGHRA and CDR2 YSYEKL.

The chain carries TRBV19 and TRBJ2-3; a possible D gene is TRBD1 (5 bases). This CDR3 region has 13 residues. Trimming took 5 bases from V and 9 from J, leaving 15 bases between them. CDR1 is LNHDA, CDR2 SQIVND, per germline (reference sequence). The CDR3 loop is CASSSSTDGTQYF. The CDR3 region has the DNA TGTGCCAGTAGTTCATCGACAGACGGGACGCAGTATTTT. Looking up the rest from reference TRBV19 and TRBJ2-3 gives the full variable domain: DGGITQSPKYLFRKEGQNVTLSCEQNLNHDAMYWYRQDPGQGLRLIYYSQIVNDFQKGDIAEGYSVSREKKESFPLTVTSAQKNPTAFYLCASSSSTDGTQYFGPGTRLTVL.

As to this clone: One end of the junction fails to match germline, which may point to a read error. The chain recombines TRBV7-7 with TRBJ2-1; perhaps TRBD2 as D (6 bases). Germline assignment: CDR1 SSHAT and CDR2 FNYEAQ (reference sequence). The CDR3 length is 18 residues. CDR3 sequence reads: CASSPLVGRRERPKEQFF. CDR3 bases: TGTGCTAGCAGCCCCCTGGTGGGCCGACGGGAGCGCCCCAAGGAGCAGTTCTTC.

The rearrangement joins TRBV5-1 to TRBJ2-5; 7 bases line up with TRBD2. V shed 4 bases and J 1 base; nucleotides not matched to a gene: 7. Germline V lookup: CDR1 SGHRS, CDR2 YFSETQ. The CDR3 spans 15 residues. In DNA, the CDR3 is TGCGCCAGCAGCCCCGTCGGGGGGACCCAAGAGACCCAGTACTTC. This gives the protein CASSPVGGTQETQYF.

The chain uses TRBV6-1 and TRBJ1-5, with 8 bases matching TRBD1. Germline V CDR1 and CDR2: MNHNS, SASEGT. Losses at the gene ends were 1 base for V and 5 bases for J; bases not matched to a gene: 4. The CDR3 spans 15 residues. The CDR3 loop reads CASSEGQGADQPQHF. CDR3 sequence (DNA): TGTGCCAGCAGTGAAGGCCAGGGGGCGGATCAGCCCCAGCATTTT.

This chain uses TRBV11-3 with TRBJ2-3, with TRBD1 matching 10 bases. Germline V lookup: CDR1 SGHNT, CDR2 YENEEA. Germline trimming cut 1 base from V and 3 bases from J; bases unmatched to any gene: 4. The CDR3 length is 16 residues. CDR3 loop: CASSLGDRGRTDTQYF. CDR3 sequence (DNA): TGTGCCAGCAGCTTAGGTGACAGGGGGCGTACAGATACGCAGTATTTT.

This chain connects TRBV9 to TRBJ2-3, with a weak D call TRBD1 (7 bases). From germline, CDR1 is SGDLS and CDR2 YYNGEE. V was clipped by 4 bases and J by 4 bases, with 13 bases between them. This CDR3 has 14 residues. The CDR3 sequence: CASSPGGTSDTQYF. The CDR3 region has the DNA TGTGCCAGCAGCCCAGGGGGGACTTCAGATACGCAGTATTTT.

In DNA form, the CDR3 reads TGTGCCAGCAGTTACTCGATTACAGGGGCCACTGAAGCTTTCTTT. Translation gives CASSYSITGATEAFF. V gene TRBV6-5 combines with J gene TRBJ1-1; 7 nucleotides match TRBD1. Unmatched junction bases numbered 5, after V lost 0 bases and J lost 4 bases. Germline lookup yields CDR1 MNHEY and CDR2 SVGAGI. The CDR3 consists of 15 residues.